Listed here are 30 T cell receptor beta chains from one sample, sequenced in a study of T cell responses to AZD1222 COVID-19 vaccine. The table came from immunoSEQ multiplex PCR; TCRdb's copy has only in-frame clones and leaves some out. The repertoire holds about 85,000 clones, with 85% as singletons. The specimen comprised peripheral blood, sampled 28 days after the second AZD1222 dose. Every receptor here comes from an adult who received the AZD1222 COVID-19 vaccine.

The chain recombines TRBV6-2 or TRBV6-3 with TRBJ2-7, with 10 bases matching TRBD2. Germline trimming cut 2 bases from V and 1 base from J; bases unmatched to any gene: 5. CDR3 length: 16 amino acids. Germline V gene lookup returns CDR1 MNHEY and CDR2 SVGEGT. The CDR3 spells CASSYGPSGSSYEQYF. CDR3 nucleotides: TGTGCCAGCAGTTACGGGCCTAGCGGGAGTTCCTACGAGCAGTACTTC.

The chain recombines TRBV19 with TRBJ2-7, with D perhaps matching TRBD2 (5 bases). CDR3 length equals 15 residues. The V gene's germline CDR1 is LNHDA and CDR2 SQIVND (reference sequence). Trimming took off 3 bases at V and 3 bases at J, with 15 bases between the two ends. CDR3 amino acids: CASSIARGGLYEQYF. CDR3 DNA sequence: TGTGCCAGTAGTATTGCTCGCGGAGGTCTCTACGAGCAGTACTTC.

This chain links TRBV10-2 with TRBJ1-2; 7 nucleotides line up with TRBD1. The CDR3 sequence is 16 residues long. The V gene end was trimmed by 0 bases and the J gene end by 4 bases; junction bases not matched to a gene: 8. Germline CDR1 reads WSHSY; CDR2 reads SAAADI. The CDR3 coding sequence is TGCGCCAGCAGTGAGTCCCGACAGGGTTTTGGCTATGGCTACACCTTC. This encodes CASSESRQGFGYGYTF.

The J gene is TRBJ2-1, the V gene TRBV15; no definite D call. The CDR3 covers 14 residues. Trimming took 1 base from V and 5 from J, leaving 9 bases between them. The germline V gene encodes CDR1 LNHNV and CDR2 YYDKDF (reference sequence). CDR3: CATSRGGRDNEQFF. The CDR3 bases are TGTGCCACCAGCAGAGGGGGTCGCGACAATGAGCAGTTCTTC. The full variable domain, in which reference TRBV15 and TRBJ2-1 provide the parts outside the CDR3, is DAMVIQNPRYQVTQFGKPVTLSCSQTLNHNVMYWYQQKSSQAPKLLFHYYDKDFNNEADTPDNFQSRRPNTSFCFLDIRSPGLGDTAMYLCATSRGGRDNEQFFGPGTRLTVL.

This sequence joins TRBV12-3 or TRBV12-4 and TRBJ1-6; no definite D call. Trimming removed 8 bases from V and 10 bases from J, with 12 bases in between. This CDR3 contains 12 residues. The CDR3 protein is CASGRRLSPLHF. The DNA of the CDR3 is TGTGCCAGCGGACGGCGGTTATCACCCCTCCACTTT.

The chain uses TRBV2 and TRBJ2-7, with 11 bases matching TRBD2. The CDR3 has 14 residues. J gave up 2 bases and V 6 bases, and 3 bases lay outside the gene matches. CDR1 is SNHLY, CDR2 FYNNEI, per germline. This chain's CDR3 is CASRGLAAPYEQYF. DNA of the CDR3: TGTGCCAGCAGGGGACTAGCGGCCCCCTACGAGCAGTACTTC.

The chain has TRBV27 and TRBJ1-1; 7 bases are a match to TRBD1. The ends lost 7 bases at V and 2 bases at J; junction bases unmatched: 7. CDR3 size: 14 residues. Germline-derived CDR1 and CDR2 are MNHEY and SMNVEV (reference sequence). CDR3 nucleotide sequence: TGTGCCAGCAAGAGAGGGGGCGACAACACTGAAGCTTTCTTT. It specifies CASKRGGDNTEAFF.

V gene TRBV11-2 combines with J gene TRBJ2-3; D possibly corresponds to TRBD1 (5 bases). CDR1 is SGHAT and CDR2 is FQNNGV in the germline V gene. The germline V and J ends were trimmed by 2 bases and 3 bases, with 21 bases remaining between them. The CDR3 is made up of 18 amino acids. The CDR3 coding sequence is TGTGCCAGCAGCTTAAGATCTCCGCAGGGCATGGGTACAGATACGCAGTATTTT. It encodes CASSLRSPQGMGTDTQYF.

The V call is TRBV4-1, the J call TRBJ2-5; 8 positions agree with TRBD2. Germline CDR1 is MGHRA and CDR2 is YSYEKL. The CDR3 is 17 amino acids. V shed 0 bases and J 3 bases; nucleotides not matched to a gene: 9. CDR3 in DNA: TGCGCCAGCAGCCAAGATCGGATTAGCGGGGAGAAAGAGACCCAGTACTTC. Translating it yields CASSQDRISGEKETQYF.

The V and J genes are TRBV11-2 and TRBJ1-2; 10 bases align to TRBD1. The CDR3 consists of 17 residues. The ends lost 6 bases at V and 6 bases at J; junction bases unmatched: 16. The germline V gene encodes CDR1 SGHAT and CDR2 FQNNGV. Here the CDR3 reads CASRRQGALWADHGYTF. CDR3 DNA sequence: TGTGCCAGCAGACGACAGGGGGCGCTATGGGCCGATCATGGCTACACCTTC.

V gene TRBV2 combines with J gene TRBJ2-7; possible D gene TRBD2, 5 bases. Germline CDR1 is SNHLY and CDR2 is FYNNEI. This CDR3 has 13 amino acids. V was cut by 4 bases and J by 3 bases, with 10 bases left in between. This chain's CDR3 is CASSVRELYEQYF. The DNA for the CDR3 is TGTGCCAGCAGTGTGAGGGAGCTCTACGAGCAGTACTTC.

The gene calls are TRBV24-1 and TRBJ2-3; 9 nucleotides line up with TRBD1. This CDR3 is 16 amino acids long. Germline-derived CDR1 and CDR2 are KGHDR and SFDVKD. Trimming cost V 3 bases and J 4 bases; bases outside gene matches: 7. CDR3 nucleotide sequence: TGTGCCACCAGTGATCCTAGACAGGGGGTCGCAGATACGCAGTATTTT. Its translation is CATSDPRQGVADTQYF.

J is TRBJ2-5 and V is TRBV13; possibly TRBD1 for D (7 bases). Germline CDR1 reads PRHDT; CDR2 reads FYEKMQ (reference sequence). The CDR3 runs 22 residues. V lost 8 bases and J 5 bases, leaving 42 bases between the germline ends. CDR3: CASEPELRGGDRSTRSGETQYF. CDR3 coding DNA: TGTGCCAGCGAACCCGAGCTCCGGGGCGGGGACAGATCCACCCGAAGCGGGGAGACCCAGTACTTC.

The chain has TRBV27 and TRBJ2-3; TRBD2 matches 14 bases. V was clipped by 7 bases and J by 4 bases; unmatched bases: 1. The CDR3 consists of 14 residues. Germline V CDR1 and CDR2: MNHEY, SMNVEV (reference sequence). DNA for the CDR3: TGTGCCAGCACGGGACTAGCGGGAGCAGATACGCAGTATTTT. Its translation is CASTGLAGADTQYF.

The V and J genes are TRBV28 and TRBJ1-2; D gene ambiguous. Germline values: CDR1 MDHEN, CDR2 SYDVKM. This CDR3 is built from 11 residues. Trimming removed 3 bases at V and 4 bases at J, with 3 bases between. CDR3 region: CASSFGYGYTF. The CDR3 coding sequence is TGTGCCAGCAGTTTTGGCTATGGCTACACCTTC.

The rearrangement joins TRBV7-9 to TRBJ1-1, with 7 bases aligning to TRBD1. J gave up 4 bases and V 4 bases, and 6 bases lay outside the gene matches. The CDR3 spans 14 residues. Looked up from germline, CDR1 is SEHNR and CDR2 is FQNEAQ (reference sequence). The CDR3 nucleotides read TGTGCCAGCAGCTCACAAAACAGGGGCACTGAAGCTTTCTTT. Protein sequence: CASSSQNRGTEAFF.

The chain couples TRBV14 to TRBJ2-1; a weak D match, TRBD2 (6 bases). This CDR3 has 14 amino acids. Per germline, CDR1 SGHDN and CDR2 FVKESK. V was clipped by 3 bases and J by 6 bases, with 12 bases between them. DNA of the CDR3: TGTGCCAGCAGCCAGGGGGGTTGGGGCAATGAGCAGTTCTTC. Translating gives CASSQGGWGNEQFF. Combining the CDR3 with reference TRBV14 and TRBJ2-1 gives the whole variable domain EAGVTQFPSHSVIEKGQTVTLRCDPISGHDNLYWYRRVMGKEIKFLLHFVKESKQDESGMPNNRFLAERTGGTYSTLKVQPAELEDSGVYFCASSQGGWGNEQFFGPGTRLTVL.

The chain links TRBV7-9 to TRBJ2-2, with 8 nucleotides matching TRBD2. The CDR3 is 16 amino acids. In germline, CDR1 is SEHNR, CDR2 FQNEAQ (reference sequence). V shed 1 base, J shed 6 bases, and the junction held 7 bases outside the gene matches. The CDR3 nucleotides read TGTGCCAGCAGCTTAGGCAGCGGGGGCATGGCCGGGGAGCTGTTTTTT. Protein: CASSLGSGGMAGELFF.

Here the CDR3 reads CASSHLPSRGTEAFF. The DNA of the CDR3 is TGTGCCAGCAGCCATTTACCCAGCAGAGGGACTGAAGCTTTCTTT. The V gene is TRBV3-1 (or the pseudogene TRBV3-2), the J gene TRBJ1-1; the D is unclear. The V end was cut by 3 bases, the J end by 5 bases, with 16 bases between. The length of the CDR3 is 15 residues. The germline CDR1 and CDR2 sequences are LGHDT and YNNKEL (reference sequence).

Here the CDR3 DNA reads TGTGCCAGCAGCTTGGCCGCTAGCGGGACTCAAGAGACCCAGTACTTC. It yields the protein CASSLAASGTQETQYF. V and J are TRBV5-4 and TRBJ2-5, with TRBD2 matching over 9 bases. The CDR3 contains 16 residues. V lost 0 bases and J lost 2; bases outside the gene matches: 5. The germline V gene encodes CDR1 SGHNT and CDR2 YYREEE (reference sequence).

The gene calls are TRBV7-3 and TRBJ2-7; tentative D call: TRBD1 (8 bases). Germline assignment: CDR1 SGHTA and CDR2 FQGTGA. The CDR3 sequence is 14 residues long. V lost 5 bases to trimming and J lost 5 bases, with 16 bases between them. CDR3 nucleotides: TGTGCCAGCAGCACAGGGGGGGCCCACCACGAGCAGTACTTC. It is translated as CASSTGGAHHEQYF.

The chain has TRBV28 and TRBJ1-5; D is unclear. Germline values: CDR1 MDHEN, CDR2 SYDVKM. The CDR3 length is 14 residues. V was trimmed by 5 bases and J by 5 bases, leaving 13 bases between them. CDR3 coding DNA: TGTGCCAGCAGTGAAAGGGTCGGTCATCAGCCCCAGCATTTT. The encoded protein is CASSERVGHQPQHF. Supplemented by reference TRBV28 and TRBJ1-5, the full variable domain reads DVKVTQSSRYLVKRTGEKVFLECVQDMDHENMFWYRQDPGLGLRLIYFSYDVKMKEKGDIPEGYSVSREKKERFSLILESASTNQTSMYLCASSERVGHQPQHFGDGTRLSIL.

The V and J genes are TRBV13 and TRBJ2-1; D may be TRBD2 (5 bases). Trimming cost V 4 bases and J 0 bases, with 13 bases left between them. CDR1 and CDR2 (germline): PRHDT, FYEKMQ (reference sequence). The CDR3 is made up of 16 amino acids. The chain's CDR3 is CASSSLELSSYNEQFF. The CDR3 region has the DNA TGTGCCAGCAGCTCACTAGAGCTGAGCTCCTACAATGAGCAGTTCTTC.

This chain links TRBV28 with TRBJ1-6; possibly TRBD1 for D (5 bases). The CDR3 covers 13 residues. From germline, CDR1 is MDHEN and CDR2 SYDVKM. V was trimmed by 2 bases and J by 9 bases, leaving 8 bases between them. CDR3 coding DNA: TGTGCCAGCAGTTTACCAGGGATTTCACCCCTCCACTTT. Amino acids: CASSLPGISPLHF.

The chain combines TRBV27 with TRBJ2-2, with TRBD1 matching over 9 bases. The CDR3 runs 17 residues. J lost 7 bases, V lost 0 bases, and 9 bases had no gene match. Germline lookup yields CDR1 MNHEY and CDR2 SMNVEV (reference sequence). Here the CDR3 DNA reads TGTGCCAGCAGTTTATCGAGTTTGGGACAGGGTGACGGGGAGCTGTTTTTT. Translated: CASSLSSLGQGDGELFF.

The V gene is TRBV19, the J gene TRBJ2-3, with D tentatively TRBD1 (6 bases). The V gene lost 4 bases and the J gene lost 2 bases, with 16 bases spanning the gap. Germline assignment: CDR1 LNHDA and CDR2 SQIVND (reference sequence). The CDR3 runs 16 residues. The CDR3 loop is CASSKTGPGDTDTQYF. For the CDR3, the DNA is TGTGCCAGTAGTAAGACCGGCCCAGGGGACACAGATACGCAGTATTTT.

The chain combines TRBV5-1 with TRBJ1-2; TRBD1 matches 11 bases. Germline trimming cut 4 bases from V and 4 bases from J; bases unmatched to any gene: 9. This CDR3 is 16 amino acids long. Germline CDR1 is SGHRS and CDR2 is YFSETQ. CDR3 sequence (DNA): TGCGCCAGCAGCCCGGGTGCGGGACAGGGGGTCTATGGCTACACCTTC. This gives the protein CASSPGAGQGVYGYTF.

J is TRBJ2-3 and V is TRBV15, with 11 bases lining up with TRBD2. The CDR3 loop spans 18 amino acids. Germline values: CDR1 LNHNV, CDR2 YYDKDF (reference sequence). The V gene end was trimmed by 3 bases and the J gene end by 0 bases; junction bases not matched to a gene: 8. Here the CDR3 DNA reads TGTGCCACCAGCAGTAGCGGGGGGGGAGCCGGGAGCACAGATACGCAGTATTTT. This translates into CATSSSGGGAGSTDTQYF.

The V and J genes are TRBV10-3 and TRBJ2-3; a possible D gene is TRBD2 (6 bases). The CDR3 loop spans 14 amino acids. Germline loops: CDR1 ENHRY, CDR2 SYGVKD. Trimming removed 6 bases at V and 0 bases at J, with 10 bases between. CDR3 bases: TGTGCCATCAGCTCAAGCGGGAGCACAGATACGCAGTATTTT. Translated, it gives CAISSSGSTDTQYF.

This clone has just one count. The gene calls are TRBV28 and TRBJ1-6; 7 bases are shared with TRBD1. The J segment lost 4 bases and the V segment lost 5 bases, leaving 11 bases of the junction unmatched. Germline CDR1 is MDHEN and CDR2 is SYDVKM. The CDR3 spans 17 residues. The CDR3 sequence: CASSRVTGTAYNSPLHF. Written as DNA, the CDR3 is TGTGCCAGCAGTCGAGTAACCGGGACAGCTTATAATTCACCCCTCCACTTT.